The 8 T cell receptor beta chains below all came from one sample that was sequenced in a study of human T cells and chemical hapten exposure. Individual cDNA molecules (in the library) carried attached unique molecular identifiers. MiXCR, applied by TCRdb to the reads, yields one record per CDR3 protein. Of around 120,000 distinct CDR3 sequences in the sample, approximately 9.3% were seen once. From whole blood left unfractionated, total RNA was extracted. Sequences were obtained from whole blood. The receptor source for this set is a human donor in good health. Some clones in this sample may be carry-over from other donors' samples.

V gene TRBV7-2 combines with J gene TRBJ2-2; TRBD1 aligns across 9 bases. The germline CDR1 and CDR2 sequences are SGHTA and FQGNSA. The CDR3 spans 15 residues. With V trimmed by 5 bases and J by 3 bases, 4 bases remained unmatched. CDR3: CASSRTGADTGELFF. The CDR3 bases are TGTGCCAGCAGCAGGACAGGGGCGGACACCGGGGAGCTGTTTTTT.

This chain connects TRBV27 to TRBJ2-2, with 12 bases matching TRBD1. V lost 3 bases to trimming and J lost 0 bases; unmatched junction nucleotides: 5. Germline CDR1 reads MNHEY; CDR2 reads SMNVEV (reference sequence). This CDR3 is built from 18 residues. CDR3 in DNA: TGTGCCAGCAGTTTCTGGGACAGGGGGCGTGCGAACACCGGGGAGCTGTTTTTT. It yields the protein CASSFWDRGRANTGELFF.

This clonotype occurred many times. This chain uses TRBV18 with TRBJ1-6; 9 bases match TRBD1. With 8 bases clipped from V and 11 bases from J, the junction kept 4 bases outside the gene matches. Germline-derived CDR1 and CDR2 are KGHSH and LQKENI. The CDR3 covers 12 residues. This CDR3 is CASRGDRAPLHF. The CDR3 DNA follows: TGTGCCAGCCGTGGGGACAGGGCACCCCTCCACTTT.

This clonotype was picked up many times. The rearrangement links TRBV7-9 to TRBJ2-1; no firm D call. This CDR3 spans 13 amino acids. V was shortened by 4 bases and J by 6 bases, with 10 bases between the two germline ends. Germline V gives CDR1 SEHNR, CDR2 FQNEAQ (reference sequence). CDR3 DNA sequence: TGTGCCAGCAGCTCCCCGGCCGGCAATGAGCAGTTCTTC. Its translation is CASSSPAGNEQFF.

The CDR3 spells CATSGEAYNEQFF. DNA for the CDR3: TGTGCCACCAGCGGGGAGGCCTACAATGAGCAGTTCTTC. This chain uses TRBV15 with TRBJ2-1; D is possibly TRBD2 (6 bases). Germline CDR1 and CDR2: LNHNV and YYDKDF (reference sequence). This CDR3 is built from 13 residues. V was shortened by 5 bases and J by 2 bases, with 7 bases between the two germline ends.

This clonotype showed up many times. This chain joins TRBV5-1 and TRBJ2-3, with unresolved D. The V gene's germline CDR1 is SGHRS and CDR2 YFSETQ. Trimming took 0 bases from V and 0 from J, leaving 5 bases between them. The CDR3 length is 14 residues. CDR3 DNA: TGCGCCAGCAGCTTGGGGGCTAGCACAGATACGCAGTATTTT. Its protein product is CASSLGASTDTQYF.

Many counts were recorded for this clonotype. The CDR3 is CAISERQGRQPQHF. CDR3 DNA sequence: TGTGCCATCAGTGAGCGGCAGGGGCGTCAGCCCCAGCATTTT. This chain connects TRBV10-3 to TRBJ1-5; tentative D call: TRBD1 (6 bases). Trimming removed 2 bases at V and 6 bases at J, with 11 bases between. Germline lookup yields CDR1 ENHRY and CDR2 SYGVKD. This CDR3 spans 14 amino acids.

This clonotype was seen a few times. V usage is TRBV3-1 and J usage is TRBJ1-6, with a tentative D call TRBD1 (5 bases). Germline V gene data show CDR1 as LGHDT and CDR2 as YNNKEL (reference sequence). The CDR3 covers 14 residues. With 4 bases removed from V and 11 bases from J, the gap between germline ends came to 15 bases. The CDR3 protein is CASSPSRQNPPLHF. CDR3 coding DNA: TGTGCCAGCAGCCCTTCGAGACAGAATCCACCCCTCCACTTT.